This TCR beta chain was observed in a study of technical replicates of blood from a handful of donors. Generated by immunoSEQ multiplex PCR, the TCRdb table keeps only in-frame clones and is missing some. The data hold some 70,000 clones, with roughly 92% observed a single time. Germline CDR1 is DFQATT and CDR2 is SNEGSKA (reference sequence). This CDR3 has 10 residues. Between the trimmed V and J ends, which lost 4 bases and 8 bases, there was a span of 8 bases. Specimen: T cells isolated from PBMCs. This TCR was sampled from a human donor in good health. The chain links TRBV20-1 to TRBJ1-2; D unresolved. The CDR3 sequence is CSAIFYGYTF. The CDR3 bases are TGCAGTGCTATTTTCTACGGCTACACCTTC.